The clone carrying this TCR beta chain was observed a single time. What it recognizes is unknown. Trimming stripped 5 bases from V and 0 bases from J, with 13 bases between. The CDR3 contains 16 residues. From germline, CDR1 is SGHAT and CDR2 FQNNGV. The sample belongs to a study of shared clonotypes between healthy human individuals. The table came from immunoSEQ multiplex PCR; TCRdb's copy has only in-frame clones and leaves some out. Of around 2.1 million clones listed, approximately 94% are singletons. Overall study findings and caveats: Researchers found naive subsets generally carried larger estimated richness than memory subsets.

CD45RO negativity and positive selection for CCR7 defined naive CD8 cells, a population that excluded terminally differentiated effector memory CD45RA+ cells. This clonotype was sampled from a young man in good health. Some clones in this sample may be carry-over from other donors' samples. Sequencing was performed on naive CD8+ T cells from PBMCs. The V and J genes are TRBV11-2 and TRBJ1-4, with D unclear. CDR3 nucleotides: TGTGCCAGCAGCGTGAAGACTCGTCCAACTAATGAAAAACTGTTTTTT. This encodes CASSVKTRPTNEKLFF.